These 15 T cell receptor beta chains were all obtained from the same sample, sequenced in a study of OX40 agonist ivuxolimab in advanced cancers. The method was immunoSEQ multiplex PCR; TCRdb's version includes in-frame clones alone and lacks a portion of them. The profile covers 150,000 to 170,000 clones, with under 95% appearing a single time and about 0.31% taken by the ten largest. The specimen comprised CD4+ or CD8+ T cells sorted from blood, sampled in a trial of the OX40 agonist ivuxolimab. These receptors were obtained from an adult with an advanced solid tumor such as melanoma, head and neck, liver or kidney cancer.

V is TRBV19 and J is TRBJ1-1; 7 positions agree with TRBD1. J lost 0 bases, V lost 0 bases, and 7 bases had no gene match. The CDR3 consists of 17 residues. Germline V gene sequence: CDR1 LNHDA, CDR2 SQIVND (reference sequence). The CDR3 DNA reads as TGTGCCAGTAGTATAGATGTGGACAGGCGACTGAACACTGAAGCTTTCTTT. It is translated as CASSIDVDRRLNTEAFF.

This clone was observed once. The V call is TRBV25-1, the J call TRBJ2-2, with D perhaps matching TRBD1 (6 bases). The CDR3 contains 15 residues. Germline CDR1 is MGHDK and CDR2 is SYGVNS. Trimming took 1 base from V and 6 from J, leaving 12 bases between them. CDR3 DNA: TGTGCCAGCAGTGAATTTAGGGGGATGGCCGGGGAGCTGTTTTTT. Protein sequence: CASSEFRGMAGELFF.

This chain joins TRBV10-2 and TRBJ2-7; D call uncertain. V shed 4 bases and J shed 6 bases, with 13 bases lying between them. The CDR3 is 13 amino acids. Germline loops: CDR1 WSHSY, CDR2 SAAADI. This CDR3 is CASSGQVSSEQYF. CDR3 DNA sequence: TGCGCCAGCAGTGGTCAGGTCAGTAGCGAGCAGTACTTC.

The genes are TRBV7-6 and TRBJ2-5; TRBD1 matches 7 bases. Gene TRBJ2-7 matches the end of the DNA better, so the J call may be wrong. Per germline, CDR1 SGHVS and CDR2 FNYEAQ. The CDR3 is 15 residues long. For the CDR3, the DNA is TGTGCCAGCAGCTTCCTCTCAGGGGGTTTCGACGAGCAGTACTTC. Its protein is CASSFLSGGFDEQYF.

The chain recombines TRBV11-1 with TRBJ1-4; a possible D gene is TRBD1 (5 bases). V gave up 5 bases and J gave up 0 bases, with 13 bases separating them. The CDR3 sequence is 16 residues long. CDR1 is SGHAT and CDR2 is FQDESV in the germline V gene (reference sequence). The CDR3: CASSRITGATNEKLFF. DNA for the CDR3: TGTGCCAGCAGCCGAATAACAGGTGCAACTAATGAAAAACTGTTTTTT. The full variable domain, completed using reference TRBV11-1 and TRBJ1-4, is EAEVAQSPRYKITEKSQAVAFWCDPISGHATLYWYRQILGQGPELLVQFQDESVVDDSQLPKDRFSAERLKGVDSTLKIQPAELGDSAMYLCASSRITGATNEKLFFGSGTQLSVL.

The chain recombines TRBV14 with TRBJ1-2; 7 nucleotides line up with TRBD1. The germline V gene has CDR1 SGHDN and CDR2 FVKESK. The CDR3 contains 17 residues. Trimming removed 1 base from V and 2 bases from J; junction bases left unmatched: 10. The CDR3 is CASSQVRGGTDNYGYTF. DNA for the CDR3: TGTGCCAGCAGCCAAGTACGGGGAGGGACAGACAACTATGGCTACACCTTC. The variable domain in full, with the rest retrieved from reference TRBV14 and TRBJ1-2, is EAGVTQFPSHSVIEKGQTVTLRCDPISGHDNLYWYRRVMGKEIKFLLHFVKESKQDESGMPNNRFLAERTGGTYSTLKVQPAELEDSGVYFCASSQVRGGTDNYGYTFGSGTRLTVV.

The chain joins TRBV27 to TRBJ2-3; D assignment may be TRBD1 or TRBD2 (5 bases each). CDR3 length: 14 amino acids. CDR1 MNHEY and CDR2 SMNVEV come from the germline V gene (reference sequence). V lost 3 bases, J lost 4 bases, and 11 bases lay in between. The CDR3 loop reads CASSFWDRPDTQYF. CDR3 coding DNA: TGTGCCAGCAGTTTTTGGGACCGACCAGATACGCAGTATTTT.

The genes are TRBV7-2 and TRBJ2-5, with a possible D match to TRBD2 (6 bases). Trimming left V 7 bases short and J 3 bases short, with 15 bases between. Per the germline V gene, CDR1 is SGHTA and CDR2 is FQGNSA. The CDR3 is made up of 14 amino acids. CDR3 amino acids: CASKRAYEEETQYF. DNA of the CDR3: TGTGCCAGCAAGCGGGCATACGAGGAAGAGACCCAGTACTTC. The complete variable domain, with remaining parts taken from reference TRBV7-2 and TRBJ2-5, reads GAGVSQSPSNKVTEKGKDVELRCDPISGHTALYWYRQSLGQGLEFLIYFQGNSAPDKSGLPSDRFSAERTGGSVSTLTIQRTQQEDSAVYLCASKRAYEEETQYFGPGTRLLVL.

V is TRBV5-8 and J is TRBJ1-2; no firm D call. Germline CDR1 SGHTS, CDR2 YDEGEE. The CDR3 runs to 12 residues. V lost 1 base, J lost 3 bases, and 4 bases lay in between. In DNA, the CDR3 is TGTGCCAGCAGCTTGTTCGACTATGGCTACACCTTC. This sequence encodes CASSLFDYGYTF.

The DNA for the CDR3 is TGTGCCAGCAGCCAAACTAGCGGGAGATCCTACAATGAGCAGTTCTTC. It is translated as CASSQTSGRSYNEQFF. The chain recombines TRBV7-9 with TRBJ2-1; 11 bases match TRBD2. This CDR3 is 16 amino acids long. Trimming cost V 5 bases and J 1 base; bases outside gene matches: 4. Germline-derived CDR1 and CDR2 are SEHNR and FQNEAQ (reference sequence).

V gene TRBV5-6 combines with J gene TRBJ2-3; no clear D gene. The CDR3 spans 12 residues. V lost 0 bases, J lost 3 bases, and 2 bases lay in between. CDR1 is SGHDT, CDR2 YYEEEE, per germline. In DNA, the CDR3 is TGTGCCAGCAGCTTGGTTACAGATACGCAGTATTTT. It codes for CASSLVTDTQYF. The whole variable domain, remainder taken from reference TRBV5-6 and TRBJ2-3, is DAGVTQSPTHLIKTRGQQVTLRCSPKSGHDTVSWYQQALGQGPQFIFQYYEEEERQRGNFPDRFSGHQFPNYSSELNVNALLLGDSALYLCASSLVTDTQYFGPGTRLTVL.

The DNA of the CDR3 is TGTGCCAGCAGCCCTCAGCGAGTGACTGAAGCTTTCTTT. It translates to CASSPQRVTEAFF. The rearrangement uses TRBV7-8 and TRBJ1-1; D is unclear. The V gene lost 5 bases and the J gene lost 5 bases, with 12 bases spanning the gap. Germline V gives CDR1 SGHVS, CDR2 FQNEAQ. The CDR3 has 13 residues.

This chain joins TRBV29-1 and TRBJ1-2, with 8 bases identical to TRBD1. J was trimmed by 4 bases and V by 7 bases; bases with no gene match: 5. Looked up from germline, CDR1 is SQVTM and CDR2 is ANQGSEA. This CDR3 has 12 residues. This CDR3 is CSAGQGLYGYTF. The CDR3, as DNA: TGCAGCGCTGGACAGGGTCTCTATGGCTACACCTTC.

A single count supports this clone. The V call is TRBV7-2, the J call TRBJ1-3; the D gene is possibly TRBD1 (5 bases). Deletions cut 1 base from V and 2 bases from J, with 6 bases between. From germline, CDR1 is SGHTA and CDR2 FQGNSA. CDR3 length: 14 amino acids. The CDR3 DNA follows: TGTGCCAGCAGCTTAGTGACAGCTGGAAACACCATATATTTT. Residues: CASSLVTAGNTIYF.

The gene calls are TRBV9 and TRBJ2-5, with D possibly TRBD2 on 6 matching bases. CDR3 length equals 16 residues. CDR1 SGDLS and CDR2 YYNGEE come from the germline V gene. Trimming removed 0 bases at V and 3 bases at J, with 15 bases between. The CDR3 DNA is TGTGCCAGCAGCGTAGCCTCGCGGGGAGACAAAGAGACCCAGTACTTC. It encodes CASSVASRGDKETQYF.